This T cell receptor beta chain was captured in a study of T cells in Graves' hyperthyroidism and ophthalmopathy (dated by TCRdb to the late 2010s). Looking at the study overall: To identify distinguishing TCR V-J signatures, a discovery cohort of some 100 patients was used, comprising 40 to 45 with Graves' ophthalmopathy and around 57 with stable Graves' hyperthyroidism. Once sampling was done, hyperthyroidism patients were given methimazole at a starting dose of 30 mg daily, whereas ophthalmopathy patients were given high-dose intravenous methylprednisolone. Whether ophthalmopathy could be predicted prospectively was tested in an independent validation cohort made up of under 20 hyperthyroidism patients plus 17 patients who later progressed to ophthalmopathy. The paper reports TCR Vbeta CDR3 sequencing of approximately 140 peripheral blood samples: under 45 ophthalmopathy, about 75 hyperthyroidism and 17 progressor patients. The 100 discovery patients were divided at random into training and test sets in a 7:3 ratio. The study also compared thyroid tissue and blood T-cell repertoires from 6 or 7 Graves' hyperthyroidism patients. Findings and caveats that apply to the study as a whole: During validation, the model predicted progression to ophthalmopathy a median of about 6.3 months ahead of onset, with 60% to 71% sensitivity and almost 75% specificity. In cross-validation, a model built on a 13 V-J signature told ophthalmopathy apart from stable hyperthyroidism with about 90% sensitivity and about 81% specificity, and in testing the same model reached 80%/75%. No statistical method was used to set the sample size in advance, and investigators knew the group allocation. Most expanded thyroid clonotypes (frequency above 0.001) were also detected in blood, suggesting blood repertoires may reflect thyroid immune responses.

With regard to this clonotype: Its antigen remains unidentified. There are no base qualities to consult, and no much larger clone falls within one base.

Deletion took 5 bases off V and 0 bases off J, with a span of 13 bases between the germline ends. CDR1 and CDR2 are read off the germline V gene (reference sequence) as SEHNR and FQNEAQ. The CDR3 contains 16 residues, cysteine and phenylalanine counted. The entry retains the CDR3 DNA only, 48 bases that are in frame from base 1. Graves' hyperthyroidism was defined as stable when no progression to ophthalmopathy occurred over 18 months of follow-up. The hyperthyroidism patients were between 18 and 65 years old and newly diagnosed, with a disease duration of less than 2 months. The study excluded patients with uncontrolled infections, other autoimmune diseases, pregnancy or lactation. Clinical symptoms, serum thyroxine and TRAb, thyroid ultrasound, and orbital computed tomography formed the basis for the diagnoses. Trizol reagent was used to extract total RNA, and RNA quality was then checked on an Agilent 2100 Bioanalyzer.

TCR beta CDR3 regions were amplified from RNA transcripts. For the first round of RT-PCR on the TCR CDR3, the HTBI primer set was used together with the Qiagen OneStep RT-PCR kit. Libraries were constructed in a second round of multiplex PCR, after which size selection and purification were performed. Sequencing of the libraries was done on an Illumina HiSeq2000 using paired-end 100 bp reads. In the paper's pipeline: SOAPnuke was used to process the raw data, with reads discarded if the reads contained adapters or uncalled bases, had a mean Phred below 15, or lacked an exact constant-primer or identifier match. COPE v1.2.5 was used to merge high-quality paired reads, and clonotypes were defined as unique nucleotide sequences. Clonotypes were aligned to IMGT TRBV, TRBD and TRBJ reference segments using MiTCR v1.1. The analysis included only V-J combinations with a frequency above 0.0001, which together covered 99% to 99.2% of the repertoires. The TCS score was defined as the ratio of F50 (clonal expansion) to E x V (chaos), calculated using BLOSUM62-based TCRdist between CDR3 peptides within each V-J. Welch's t-statistics and random forest reduced fewer than 550 V-J features to around 14, which were used in a naive Bayes classifier (R e1071). Using fastp at Q25 and MiXCR, TCRdb reprocessed the public reads and kept productive beta chains. Each record represents a unique CDR3 protein, reported with the most common genes and DNA among its rows. In this record, the V and J calls reflect TCRdb's handling and not the investigators' own analysis. The sample records some 510,000 distinct CDR3 sequences, 40% to 55% of which are singletons. About 7.9% of the sample is held by the ten biggest clonotypes.

The source of this sequence is a woman aged 18 to 35 with Graves' hyperthyroidism. Donor details come from another sample of the same person, matched by shared clones. Material: peripheral blood or thyroid tissue (not recorded which). In this chain, TRBV7-9 is recombined with TRBJ1-4, and the D gene may be TRBD1, 5 bases matching. The base sequence is TGTGCCAGCAGCCAAGAAGGCAGGGCAACTAATGAAAAACTGTTTTTT. It specifies CASSQEGRATNEKLFF.